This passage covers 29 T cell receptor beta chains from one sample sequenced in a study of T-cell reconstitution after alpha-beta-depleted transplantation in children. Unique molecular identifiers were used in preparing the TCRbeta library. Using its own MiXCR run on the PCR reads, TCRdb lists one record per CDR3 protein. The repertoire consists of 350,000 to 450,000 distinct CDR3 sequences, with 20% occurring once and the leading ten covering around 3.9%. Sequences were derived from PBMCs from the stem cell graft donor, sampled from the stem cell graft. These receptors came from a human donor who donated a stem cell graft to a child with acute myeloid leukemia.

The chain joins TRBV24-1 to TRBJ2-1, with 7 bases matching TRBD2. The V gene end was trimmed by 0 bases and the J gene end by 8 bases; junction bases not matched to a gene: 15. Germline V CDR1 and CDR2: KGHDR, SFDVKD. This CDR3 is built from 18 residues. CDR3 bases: TGTGCCACCAGTGATTTGCCTCTCTCACCTAGCGGATACTATGAGCAGTTCTTC. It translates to CATSDLPLSPSGYYEQFF.

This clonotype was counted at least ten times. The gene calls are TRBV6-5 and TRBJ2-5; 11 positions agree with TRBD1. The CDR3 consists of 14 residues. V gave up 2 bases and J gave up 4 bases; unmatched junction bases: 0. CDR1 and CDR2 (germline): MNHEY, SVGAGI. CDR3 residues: CASSYGTGGETQYF. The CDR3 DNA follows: TGTGCCAGCAGTTACGGGACAGGGGGAGAGACCCAGTACTTC.

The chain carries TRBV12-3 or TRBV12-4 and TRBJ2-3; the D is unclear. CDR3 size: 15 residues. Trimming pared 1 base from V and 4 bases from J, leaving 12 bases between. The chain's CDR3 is CASSLDGSKADTQYF. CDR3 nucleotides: TGTGCCAGCAGTTTAGACGGGTCCAAGGCAGATACGCAGTATTTT.

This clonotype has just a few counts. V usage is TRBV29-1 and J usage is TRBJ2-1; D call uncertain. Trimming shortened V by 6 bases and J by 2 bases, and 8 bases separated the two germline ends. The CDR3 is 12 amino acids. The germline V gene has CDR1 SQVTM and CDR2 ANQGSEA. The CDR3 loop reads CSVIRAYNEQFF. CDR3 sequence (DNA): TGCAGCGTGATCCGGGCCTACAATGAGCAGTTCTTC.

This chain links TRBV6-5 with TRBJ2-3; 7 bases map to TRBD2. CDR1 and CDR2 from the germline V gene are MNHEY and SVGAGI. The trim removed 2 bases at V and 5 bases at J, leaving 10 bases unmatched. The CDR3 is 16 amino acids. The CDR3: CASSYGWGGPGDTQYF. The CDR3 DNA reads TGTGCCAGCAGTTACGGATGGGGAGGGCCGGGAGATACGCAGTATTTT.

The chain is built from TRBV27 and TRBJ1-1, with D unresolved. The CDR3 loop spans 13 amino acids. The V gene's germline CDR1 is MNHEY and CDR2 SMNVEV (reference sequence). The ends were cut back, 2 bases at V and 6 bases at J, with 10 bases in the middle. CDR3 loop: CASSLSSWSEAFF. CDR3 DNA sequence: TGTGCCAGCAGTTTAAGTTCCTGGTCTGAAGCTTTCTTT.

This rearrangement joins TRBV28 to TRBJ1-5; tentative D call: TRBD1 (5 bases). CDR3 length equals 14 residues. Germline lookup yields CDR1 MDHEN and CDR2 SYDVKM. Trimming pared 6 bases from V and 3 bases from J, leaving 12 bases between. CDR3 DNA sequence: TGTGCCAGCAGCGTACAGGTGAACAATCAGCCCCAGCATTTT. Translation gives CASSVQVNNQPQHF.

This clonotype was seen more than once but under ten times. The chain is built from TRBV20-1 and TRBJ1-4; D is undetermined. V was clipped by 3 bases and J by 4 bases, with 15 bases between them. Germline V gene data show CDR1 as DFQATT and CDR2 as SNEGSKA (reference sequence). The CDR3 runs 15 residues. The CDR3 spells CSASRAGGINEKLFF. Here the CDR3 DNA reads TGCAGTGCTAGTCGCGCGGGAGGGATTAATGAAAAACTGTTTTTT.

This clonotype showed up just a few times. The CDR3 nucleotides are TGCAGTGCTCCAACGTCAGCGTCTGAAGCTTTCTTT. It encodes CSAPTSASEAFF. The rearrangement links TRBV20-1 to TRBJ1-1; D ambiguous. The CDR3 has 12 residues. From germline, CDR1 is DFQATT and CDR2 SNEGSKA (reference sequence). V lost 5 bases, J lost 6 bases, and 13 bases lay in between.

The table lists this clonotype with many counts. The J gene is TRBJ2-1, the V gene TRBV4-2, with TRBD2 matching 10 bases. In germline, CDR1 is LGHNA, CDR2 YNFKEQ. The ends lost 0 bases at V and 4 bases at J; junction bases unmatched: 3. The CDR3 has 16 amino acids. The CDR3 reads CASSQESGRVYNEQFF. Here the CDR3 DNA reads TGTGCCAGCAGCCAAGAAAGCGGGAGGGTATACAATGAGCAGTTCTTC.

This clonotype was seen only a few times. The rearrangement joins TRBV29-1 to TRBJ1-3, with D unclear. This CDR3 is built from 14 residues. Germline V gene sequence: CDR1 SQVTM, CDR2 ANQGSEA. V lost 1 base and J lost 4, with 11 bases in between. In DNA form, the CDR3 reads TGCAGCGTTGAAGGAGACGTGTTCGGAAACACCATATATTTT. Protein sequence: CSVEGDVFGNTIYF.

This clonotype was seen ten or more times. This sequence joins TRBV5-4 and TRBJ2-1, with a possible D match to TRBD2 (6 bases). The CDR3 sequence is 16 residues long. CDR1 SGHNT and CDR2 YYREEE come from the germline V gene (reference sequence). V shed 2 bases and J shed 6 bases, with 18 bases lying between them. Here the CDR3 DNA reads TGTGCCAGCAGCTTTGGGGACTCAAGACCGGGCAATGAGCAGTTCTTC. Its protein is CASSFGDSRPGNEQFF.

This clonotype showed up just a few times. The DNA of the CDR3 is TGTGCCAGCAGTTTACCGGGACACCCCAACAATGAGCAGTTCTTC. Its protein is CASSLPGHPNNEQFF. The genes are TRBV28 and TRBJ2-1; D may be TRBD1 (6 bases). From germline, CDR1 is MDHEN and CDR2 SYDVKM. Trimming pared 2 bases from V and 5 bases from J, leaving 13 bases between. This CDR3 contains 15 residues.

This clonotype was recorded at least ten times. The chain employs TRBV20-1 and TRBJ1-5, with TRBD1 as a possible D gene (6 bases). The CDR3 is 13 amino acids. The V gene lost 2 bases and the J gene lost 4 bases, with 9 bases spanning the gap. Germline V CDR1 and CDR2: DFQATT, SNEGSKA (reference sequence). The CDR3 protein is CSARRTVNQPQHF. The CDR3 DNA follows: TGCAGTGCTAGACGGACAGTTAATCAGCCCCAGCATTTT.

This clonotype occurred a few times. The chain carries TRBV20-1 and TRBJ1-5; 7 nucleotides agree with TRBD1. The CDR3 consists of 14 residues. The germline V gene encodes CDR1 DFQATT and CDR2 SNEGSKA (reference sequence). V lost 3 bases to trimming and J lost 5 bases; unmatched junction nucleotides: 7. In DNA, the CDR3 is TGCAGTGCTAGGTTAGGGGGCAGGGATCAGCCCCAGCATTTT. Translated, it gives CSARLGGRDQPQHF.

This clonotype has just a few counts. The CDR3 nucleotides read TGTGCCAGCAGCCAGGGGGCTCGTCAGGAGACCCAGTACTTC. This sequence encodes CASSQGARQETQYF. The chain carries TRBV5-5 and TRBJ2-5, with 8 bases that match TRBD1. J gave up 5 bases and V 4 bases, and 7 bases lay outside the gene matches. CDR3 length: 14 amino acids. Germline loops: CDR1 SGHKS, CDR2 YYEKEE (reference sequence).

The chain's CDR3 is CAWSLGRSEAFF. CDR3 in DNA: TGTGCCTGGAGTTTAGGTCGGTCTGAAGCTTTCTTT. This chain connects TRBV30 to TRBJ1-1, with no clear D. V was clipped by 2 bases and J by 6 bases, with 10 bases between them. The CDR3 is made up of 12 amino acids. From germline, CDR1 is GTSNPN and CDR2 SVGIG (reference sequence).

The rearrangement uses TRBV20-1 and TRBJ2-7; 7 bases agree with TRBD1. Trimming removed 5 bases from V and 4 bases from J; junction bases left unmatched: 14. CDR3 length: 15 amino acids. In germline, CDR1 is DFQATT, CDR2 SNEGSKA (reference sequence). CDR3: CSALPITGVGYEQYF. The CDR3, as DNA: TGCAGTGCTCTTCCTATCACAGGGGTGGGTTACGAGCAGTACTTC.

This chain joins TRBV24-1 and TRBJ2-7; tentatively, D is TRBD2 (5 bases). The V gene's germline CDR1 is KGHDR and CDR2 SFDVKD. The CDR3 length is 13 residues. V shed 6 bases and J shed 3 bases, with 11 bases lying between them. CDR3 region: CATSIGRGYEQYF. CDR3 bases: TGTGCCACCAGTATAGGGAGAGGCTACGAGCAGTACTTC.

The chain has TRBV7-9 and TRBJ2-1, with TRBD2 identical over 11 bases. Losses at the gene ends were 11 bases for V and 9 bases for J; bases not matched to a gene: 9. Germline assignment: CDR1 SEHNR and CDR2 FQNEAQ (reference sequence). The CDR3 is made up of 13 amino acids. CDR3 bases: TGTGCCCAAGCTAGCGGGAGGCCGGGTGAGCAGTTCTTC. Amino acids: CAQASGRPGEQFF.

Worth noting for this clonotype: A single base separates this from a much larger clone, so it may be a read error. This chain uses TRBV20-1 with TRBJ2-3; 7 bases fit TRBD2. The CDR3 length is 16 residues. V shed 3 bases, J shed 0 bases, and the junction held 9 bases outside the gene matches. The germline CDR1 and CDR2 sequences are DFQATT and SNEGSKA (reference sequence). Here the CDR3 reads CSARGLIYSSTDTQYF. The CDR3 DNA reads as TGCAGTGCTAGGGGACTAATATACTCTAGCACAGATACGCAGTATTTT.

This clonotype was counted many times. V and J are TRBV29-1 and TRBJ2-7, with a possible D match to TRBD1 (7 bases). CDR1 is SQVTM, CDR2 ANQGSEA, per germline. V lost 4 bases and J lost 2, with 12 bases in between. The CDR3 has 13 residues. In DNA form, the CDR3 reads TGCAGCGTTGGGAGGGGGCTGACCTACGAGCAGTACTTC. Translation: CSVGRGLTYEQYF.

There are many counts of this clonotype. The CDR3 loop reads CSASPLPKNTGIGETQYF. DNA for the CDR3: TGCAGTGCTAGCCCTTTGCCAAAGAATACAGGGATTGGAGAGACCCAGTACTTC. The chain combines TRBV20-1 with TRBJ2-5; maybe TRBD1 (6 bases). Germline V gives CDR1 DFQATT, CDR2 SNEGSKA (reference sequence). Trimming stripped 3 bases from V and 4 bases from J, with 27 bases between. The CDR3 extends over 18 amino acids.

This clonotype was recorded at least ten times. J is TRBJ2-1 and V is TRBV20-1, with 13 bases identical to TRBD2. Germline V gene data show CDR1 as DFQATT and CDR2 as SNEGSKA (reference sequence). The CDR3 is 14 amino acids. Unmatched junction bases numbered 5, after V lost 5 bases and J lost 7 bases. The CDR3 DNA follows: TGCAGTGCTTTACTAGCGGGAGGGGGTAATGAGCAGTTCTTC. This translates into CSALLAGGGNEQFF.

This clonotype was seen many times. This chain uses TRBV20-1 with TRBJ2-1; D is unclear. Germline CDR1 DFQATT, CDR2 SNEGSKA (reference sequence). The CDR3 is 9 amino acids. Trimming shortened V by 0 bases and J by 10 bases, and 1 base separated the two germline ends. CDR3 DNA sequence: TGCAGTGCTAGAGACGAGCAGTTCTTC. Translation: CSARDEQFF.

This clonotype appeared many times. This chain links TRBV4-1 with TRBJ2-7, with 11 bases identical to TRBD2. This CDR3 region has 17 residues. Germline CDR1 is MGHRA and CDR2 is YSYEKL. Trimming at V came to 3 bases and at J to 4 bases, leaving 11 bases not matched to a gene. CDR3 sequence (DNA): TGCGCCAGCAGCCAGATGGAACCGGGACTAGCGGCTTACGAGCAGTACTTC. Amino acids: CASSQMEPGLAAYEQYF.

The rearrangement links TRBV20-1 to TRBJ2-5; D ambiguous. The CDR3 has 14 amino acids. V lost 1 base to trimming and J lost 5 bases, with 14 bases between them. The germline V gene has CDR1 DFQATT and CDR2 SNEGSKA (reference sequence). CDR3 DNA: TGCAGTGCTAGAGTCGGGTCGGGCAGGGAGACCCAGTACTTC. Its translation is CSARVGSGRETQYF.

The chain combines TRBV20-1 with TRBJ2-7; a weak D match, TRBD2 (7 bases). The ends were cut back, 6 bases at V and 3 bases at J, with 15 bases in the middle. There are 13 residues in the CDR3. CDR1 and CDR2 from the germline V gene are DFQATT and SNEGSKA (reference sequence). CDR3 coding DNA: TGCAGTGCCTTAGGGGGAGGGGGCTACGAGCAGTACTTC. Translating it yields CSALGGGGYEQYF.

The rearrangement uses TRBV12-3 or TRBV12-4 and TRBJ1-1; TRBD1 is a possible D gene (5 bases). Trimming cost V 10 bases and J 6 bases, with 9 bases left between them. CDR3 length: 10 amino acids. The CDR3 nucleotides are TGTGCCATCGGGGCGCCTGAAGCTTTCTTT. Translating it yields CAIGAPEAFF.